This T cell receptor (beta chain) emerged from a study of cytomegalovirus exposure and HLA in healthy donors. There are 13 residues in the CDR3. The V end lost 0 bases, the J end lost 11 bases, and 12 bases lay between the germline ends. Germline V gene lookup returns CDR1 SGHRS and CDR2 YFSETQ. TCRdb's table, derived via immunoSEQ multiplex PCR, lists solely in-frame clones and lacks some. There are tens of thousands of clones in the sample; approximately 93% occur only once, and around 3.5% lies in the top ten. The chain carries TRBV5-1 and TRBJ2-1, with TRBD2 as a possible D gene (5 bases). Input material: PBMCs. This receptor was obtained from a woman between 25 and 40 years old in good health and CMV-seronegative. The CDR3, as DNA: TGCGCCAGCAGCTTGGATCGGGAACCCAAGCAGTTCTTC. It specifies CASSLDREPKQFF.